This T cell receptor beta chain was retrieved from a study of low-dose radiotherapy and immunotherapy resistance in tumors. Study at large: On cycle 1 day 1, patients started four cycles of oral aspirin 300 mg daily.

Indicated time point: before trial treatment. Donors received nivolumab, ipilimumab, aspirin, low-dose cyclophosphamide and low-dose radiotherapy. Alpha and beta chains were covered, as first-strand cDNA relied on TRAV- and TRBV-specific primers. Both a constant-region primer and a V-primer adapter served to amplify TCRs across roughly 22 PCR cycles. Amplification (by in vitro transcription) was performed on isolated mRNA. TCRdb re-called the reads with MiXCR, one entry per CDR3 protein. The top ten clones hold roughly 11% of a sample with 60,000 to 90,000 distinct CDR3 sequences, 30% to 40% of them seen once. The CDR3 sequence is 14 residues long. Between the trimmed V and J ends, which lost 6 bases and 5 bases, there was a span of 14 bases. Germline-derived CDR1 and CDR2 are SEHNR and FQNEAQ (reference sequence).

The rearrangement joins TRBV7-9 to TRBJ2-1; weak D call: TRBD1 (6 bases). Sequencing was performed on PBMCs, taken before treatment. The sequence was obtained from a female donor with ovarian cancer. CDR3 loop: CASRPTGSDNEQFF. For the CDR3, the DNA is TGTGCCAGCAGGCCAACAGGGTCAGACAATGAGCAGTTCTTC.